This TCR beta chain is from a study of cytomegalovirus exposure and HLA in healthy donors. Study-level results: In a later analysis, the majority of CMV-associated beta chains seemingly showed HLA restriction. The study labeled around 160 TCR beta chains cytomegalovirus-associated.

PCR was performed using 60 Vbeta and 13 Jbeta primers. Assay used: immunoSEQ multiplex PCR; TCRdb lists only in-frame clones, some missing. The sample includes under 150,000 clones, over 65% seen only once; the top ten take approximately 1.8%. Worth noting for this clone: The antigen remains unidentified.

The V and J ends lost 8 bases and 3 bases respectively, with 18 bases between them. The V gene's germline CDR1 is SNHLY and CDR2 FYNNEI. The CDR3 is 15 residues long. The sequencing input was PBMCs. The receptor was derived from a female donor in good health and CMV-seropositive. This chain joins TRBV2 and TRBJ2-3; perhaps TRBD1 as D (5 bases). CDR3 in amino acids: CASAPSTALTDTQYF. The CDR3 nucleotides read TGTGCCAGCGCTCCTTCGACAGCCCTTACAGATACGCAGTATTTT.